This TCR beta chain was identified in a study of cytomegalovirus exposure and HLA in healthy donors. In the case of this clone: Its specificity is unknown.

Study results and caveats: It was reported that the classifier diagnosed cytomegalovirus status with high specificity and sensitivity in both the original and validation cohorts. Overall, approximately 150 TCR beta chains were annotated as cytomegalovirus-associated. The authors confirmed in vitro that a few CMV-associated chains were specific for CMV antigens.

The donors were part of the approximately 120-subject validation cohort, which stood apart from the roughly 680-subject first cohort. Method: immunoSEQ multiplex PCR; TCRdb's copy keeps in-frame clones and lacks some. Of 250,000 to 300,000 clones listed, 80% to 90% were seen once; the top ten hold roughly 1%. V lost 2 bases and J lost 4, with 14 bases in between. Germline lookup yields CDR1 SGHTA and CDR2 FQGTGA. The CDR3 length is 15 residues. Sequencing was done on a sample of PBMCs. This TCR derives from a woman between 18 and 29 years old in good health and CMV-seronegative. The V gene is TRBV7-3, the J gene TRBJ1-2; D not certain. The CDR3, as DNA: TGTGCCAGCAGCTTATTCCCTAGTGAGGGCTATGGCTACACCTTC. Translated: CASSLFPSEGYGYTF.